This T cell receptor beta chain derives from a study of shared clonotypes between healthy human individuals. Study in general: Three plates each covered CD4 naive and memory; CD8 naive two, CD8 memory one. Findings and caveats of the study: Around 5.3% of naive CD4 clonotypes were shared across a few donors. Richness estimates generally favored naive over memory subsets.

Profiling relied on immunoSEQ multiplex PCR, and the TCRdb table lists in-frame clones only, not all of them. The top ten clones hold 0.9% to 1.3% of a sample with 2 million or so clones, roughly 94% of them seen once. CD45RO-negative CD8 cells positively selected for CCR7 made up the naive population, which excluded terminally differentiated effector memory CD45RA+ cells. Donors were healthy HIV-negative adults without recent acute infections or vaccinations. About this clone itself: Its antigen is unknown.

CDR1 is SGHAT and CDR2 is FQNNGV in the germline V gene. Trimming cost V 6 bases and J 6 bases; bases outside gene matches: 11. The CDR3 is 15 amino acids. The source is a man between 18 and 29 years old in good health. Sample: naive CD8+ T cells sorted from blood. The chain uses TRBV11-2 and TRBJ2-1; TRBD2 matches at 7 bases. The CDR3 loop reads CASSLSGSLTNEQFF. In DNA form, the CDR3 reads TGTGCCAGCAGTCTTAGCGGGTCTTTAACCAATGAGCAGTTCTTC.